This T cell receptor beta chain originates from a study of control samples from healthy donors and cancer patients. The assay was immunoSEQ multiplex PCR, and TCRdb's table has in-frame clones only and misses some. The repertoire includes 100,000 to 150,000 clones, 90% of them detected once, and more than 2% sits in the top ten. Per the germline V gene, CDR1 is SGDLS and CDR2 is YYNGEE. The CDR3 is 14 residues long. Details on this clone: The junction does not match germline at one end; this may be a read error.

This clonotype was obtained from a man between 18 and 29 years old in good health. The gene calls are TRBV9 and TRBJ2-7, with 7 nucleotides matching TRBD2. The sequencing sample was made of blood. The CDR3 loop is CASSVRPGTTERYF. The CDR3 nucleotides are TGTGCCAGCAGCGTACGCCCGGGGACTACTGAGCGGTACTTC.